A selection of T cell receptor beta chains follows, all from one sample in a study of blood T cell repertoires in COVID-19. Data came from immunoSEQ multiplex PCR; TCRdb stores just in-frame clones and leaves some out. The sample lists a few hundred thousand clones, approximately 88% occurring once. Input material: peripheral blood. All receptors derive from a middle-aged man with acute or convalescent COVID-19. Both conserved end residues are part of each CDR3. Fields, in order: J gene, D gene, clone size, V gene, CDR3 length, CDR3 protein, CDR3 DNA. A D gene is named only where the DNA matches it firmly. Size is omitted from some rows. Given values are once, few, many or a class for expanded clones.

j_call: TRBJ2-3
d_call: TRBD2
clone_size: NA
v_call: TRBV10-1
cdr3_length: 14
cdr3_aa: CASSEWGGGDTQYF
cdr3_nt: TGCGCCAGCAGTGAATGGGGGGGTGGTGATACGCAGTATTTT

j_call: TRBJ1-4
d_call: NA
clone_size: NA
v_call: TRBV4-1
cdr3_length: 16
cdr3_aa: CASTGSTAGNNEKLFF
cdr3_nt: TGCGCCAGCACTGGGAGCACGGCAGGCAATAATGAAAAACTGTTTTTT

j_call: TRBJ2-1
d_call: TRBD2
clone_size: NA
v_call: TRBV18
cdr3_length: 13
cdr3_aa: CASSPGGNNEQFF
cdr3_nt: TGTGCCAGCTCACCCGGGGGGAACAATGAGCAGTTCTTC

j_call: TRBJ1-2
d_call: NA
clone_size: NA
v_call: TRBV3-1/TRBV3-2
cdr3_length: 12
cdr3_aa: CASSQGIRVNTF
cdr3_nt: TGTGCCAGCAGCCAAGGGATCCGGGTAAACACCTTC

j_call: TRBJ2-4
d_call: TRBD1
clone_size: NA
v_call: TRBV3-1/TRBV3-2
cdr3_length: 15
cdr3_aa: CASSPFDYRDSIQYF
cdr3_nt: TGTGCCAGCAGCCCCTTCGATTACCGGGACAGCATTCAGTACTTC

j_call: TRBJ2-7
d_call: NA
clone_size: NA
v_call: TRBV20-1
cdr3_length: 13
cdr3_aa: CSASGGGSYEQYF
cdr3_nt: TGCAGTGCTAGTGGGGGCGGTTCCTACGAGCAGTACTTC

j_call: TRBJ2-3
d_call: TRBD1
clone_size: NA
v_call: TRBV30
cdr3_length: 16
cdr3_aa: CAWSRGTGVVADTQYF
cdr3_nt: TGTGCCTGGAGCCGTGGGACAGGGGTGGTTGCAGATACGCAGTATTTT

j_call: TRBJ2-7
d_call: NA
clone_size: NA
v_call: TRBV30
cdr3_length: 12
cdr3_aa: CAWSVRRDEQYF
cdr3_nt: TGTGCCTGGAGTGTACGCAGGGACGAGCAGTACTTC

j_call: TRBJ1-2
d_call: TRBD1
clone_size: NA
v_call: TRBV9
cdr3_length: 14
cdr3_aa: CASSVGTGDSGYTF
cdr3_nt: TGTGCCAGCAGCGTAGGGACAGGGGACTCTGGCTACACCTTC

j_call: TRBJ2-7
d_call: TRBD1
clone_size: few
v_call: TRBV6-5
cdr3_length: 13
cdr3_aa: CASADRATYEQYF
cdr3_nt: TGTGCCAGCGCGGACAGGGCTACCTACGAGCAGTACTTC

j_call: TRBJ2-7
d_call: TRBD1
clone_size: NA
v_call: TRBV4-3
cdr3_length: 19
cdr3_aa: CASSQGVDSPGQDPYEQYF
cdr3_nt: TGCGCCAGCAGCCAAGGAGTGGATTCGCCGGGACAGGACCCCTACGAGCAGTACTTC

j_call: TRBJ1-5
d_call: TRBD1
clone_size: once
v_call: TRBV10-1
cdr3_length: 13
cdr3_aa: CASRRTGEQPQHF
cdr3_nt: TGCGCCAGCAGACGTACAGGGGAACAGCCCCAGCATTTT

j_call: TRBJ2-1
d_call: NA
clone_size: NA
v_call: TRBV19
cdr3_length: 11
cdr3_aa: CASSFFYEQFF
cdr3_nt: TGTGCCAGCTCCTTTTTCTATGAGCAGTTCTTC

j_call: TRBJ2-7
d_call: TRBD1
clone_size: once
v_call: TRBV9
cdr3_length: 14
cdr3_aa: CASSETGGSYEQYF
cdr3_nt: TGTGCCAGCAGCGAGACAGGGGGATCCTACGAGCAGTACTTC

j_call: TRBJ1-1
d_call: NA
clone_size: NA
v_call: TRBV27
cdr3_length: 16
cdr3_aa: CASSLYNGGWGTEAFF
cdr3_nt: TGTGCCAGCAGTTTATATAACGGAGGATGGGGCACTGAAGCTTTCTTT

j_call: TRBJ1-2
d_call: TRBD1
clone_size: NA
v_call: TRBV5-4
cdr3_length: 13
cdr3_aa: CASSLNRGYGYTF
cdr3_nt: TGTGCCAGCAGCTTGAACAGGGGATACGGCTACACCTTC

j_call: TRBJ1-2
d_call: TRBD1
clone_size: NA
v_call: TRBV7-9
cdr3_length: 16
cdr3_aa: CASSFTRDRVNYGYTF
cdr3_nt: TGTGCCAGCAGCTTCACCCGGGACAGGGTTAACTATGGCTACACCTTC

j_call: TRBJ1-5
d_call: NA
clone_size: NA
v_call: TRBV5-6
cdr3_length: 15
cdr3_aa: CASSLIGQFNQPQHF
cdr3_nt: TGTGCCAGCAGCTTGATTGGACAGTTCAATCAGCCCCAGCATTTT

j_call: TRBJ2-1
d_call: TRBD2
clone_size: few
v_call: TRBV2
cdr3_length: 17
cdr3_aa: CASSEYVAGGPHNEQFF
cdr3_nt: TGTGCCAGCAGTGAATATGTAGCGGGGGGGCCCCACAATGAGCAGTTCTTC

j_call: TRBJ2-2
d_call: NA
clone_size: NA
v_call: TRBV29-1
cdr3_length: 16
cdr3_aa: CSVVISIASSTGELFF
cdr3_nt: TGCAGCGTTGTTATCAGTATAGCTTCTAGCACCGGGGAGCTGTTTTTT

j_call: TRBJ2-5
d_call: TRBD1
clone_size: NA
v_call: TRBV5-4
cdr3_length: 15
cdr3_aa: CASSSGQGARETQYF
cdr3_nt: TGTGCCAGCAGCTCGGGGCAGGGGGCGAGGGAGACCCAGTACTTC

j_call: TRBJ1-2
d_call: NA
clone_size: NA
v_call: TRBV5-1
cdr3_length: 14
cdr3_aa: CASSLGEGDYGYTF
cdr3_nt: TGCGCCAGCAGCTTGGGGGAGGGGGACTATGGCTACACCTTC

j_call: TRBJ2-7
d_call: TRBD1
clone_size: NA
v_call: TRBV27
cdr3_length: 15
cdr3_aa: CASSAIGQGAGEQYF
cdr3_nt: TGTGCCAGCAGTGCGATCGGACAGGGGGCCGGCGAGCAGTACTTC

j_call: TRBJ2-7
d_call: NA
clone_size: few
v_call: TRBV28
cdr3_length: 12
cdr3_aa: CASSWDIREQYF
cdr3_nt: TGTGCCAGCAGTTGGGACATACGGGAGCAGTACTTC

j_call: TRBJ2-2
d_call: NA
clone_size: NA
v_call: TRBV7-7
cdr3_length: 13
cdr3_aa: CASSLRGTGELFF
cdr3_nt: TGTGCTAGCAGCTTACGGGGGACCGGGGAGCTGTTTTTT

j_call: TRBJ1-1
d_call: TRBD1
clone_size: few
v_call: TRBV28
cdr3_length: 16
cdr3_aa: CASSCYRDRGDTEAFF
cdr3_nt: TGTGCCAGCAGTTGCTACCGGGACAGGGGAGACACTGAAGCTTTCTTT

j_call: TRBJ2-3
d_call: TRBD2
clone_size: NA
v_call: TRBV7-2
cdr3_length: 18
cdr3_aa: CASSIQGLAGATTDTQYF
cdr3_nt: TGTGCCAGCAGCATACAGGGACTAGCGGGGGCCACCACAGATACGCAGTATTTT

j_call: TRBJ1-1
d_call: TRBD1
clone_size: NA
v_call: TRBV3-1/TRBV3-2
cdr3_length: 17
cdr3_aa: CASSQPNGTGAFSPAFF
cdr3_nt: TGTGCCAGCAGCCAACCCAACGGGACAGGGGCCTTCTCCCCAGCTTTCTTT

j_call: TRBJ2-1
d_call: TRBD1
clone_size: few
v_call: TRBV12-3/TRBV12-4
cdr3_length: 13
cdr3_aa: CASSSSRQGEQFF
cdr3_nt: TGTGCCAGCAGTTCCTCCCGACAGGGTGAGCAGTTCTTC

j_call: TRBJ2-7
d_call: NA
clone_size: NA
v_call: TRBV3-1/TRBV3-2
cdr3_length: 13
cdr3_aa: CASSQKFGYEQYF
cdr3_nt: TGTGCCAGCAGCCAAAAATTCGGGTACGAGCAGTACTTC

j_call: TRBJ2-7
d_call: NA
clone_size: NA
v_call: TRBV6-2/TRBV6-3
cdr3_length: 14
cdr3_aa: CASSWAGPSYEQYF
cdr3_nt: TGTGCCAGCAGTTGGGCAGGGCCCTCCTACGAGCAGTACTTC

j_call: TRBJ2-7
d_call: NA
clone_size: NA
v_call: TRBV3-1/TRBV3-2
cdr3_length: 16
cdr3_aa: CASSQDVGRGRWEQYF
cdr3_nt: TGTGCCAGCAGCCAAGATGTAGGACGGGGAAGATGGGAGCAGTACTTC

j_call: TRBJ2-3
d_call: NA
clone_size: NA
v_call: TRBV9
cdr3_length: 16
cdr3_aa: CASSVAGGSSTDTQYF
cdr3_nt: TGTGCCAGCAGCGTAGCTGGCGGGTCTAGCACAGATACGCAGTATTTT

j_call: TRBJ1-4
d_call: TRBD1
clone_size: NA
v_call: TRBV30
cdr3_length: 13
cdr3_aa: CAWSQGGNEKLFF
cdr3_nt: TGTGCCTGGAGTCAGGGGGGTAATGAAAAACTGTTTTTT

j_call: TRBJ2-3
d_call: NA
clone_size: NA
v_call: TRBV11-2
cdr3_length: 17
cdr3_aa: CASSLDRLANYMNTQYF
cdr3_nt: TGTGCCAGCAGCTTAGATCGGCTAGCGAATTACATGAATACGCAGTATTTT

j_call: TRBJ1-2
d_call: NA
clone_size: NA
v_call: TRBV28
cdr3_length: 14
cdr3_aa: CASSFFQGKDGYTF
cdr3_nt: TGTGCCAGCAGTTTCTTTCAGGGGAAAGATGGCTACACCTTC

j_call: TRBJ1-1
d_call: NA
clone_size: NA
v_call: TRBV2
cdr3_length: 15
cdr3_aa: CASSEVIGQASLAFF
cdr3_nt: TGTGCCAGCAGTGAAGTAATCGGTCAGGCGAGCCTCGCTTTCTTT

j_call: TRBJ1-5
d_call: TRBD1
clone_size: NA
v_call: TRBV27
cdr3_length: 14
cdr3_aa: CASSMDRGRQPQHF
cdr3_nt: TGTGCCAGCAGCATGGACAGGGGGCGACAGCCCCAGCATTTT

j_call: TRBJ1-5
d_call: NA
clone_size: NA
v_call: TRBV6-5
cdr3_length: 15
cdr3_aa: CASSRGLGDNQPQHF
cdr3_nt: TGTGCCAGCAGTAGGGGTTTAGGCGACAATCAGCCCCAGCATTTT

j_call: TRBJ2-3
d_call: NA
clone_size: NA
v_call: TRBV7-2
cdr3_length: 13
cdr3_aa: CASSEGGGDTQYF
cdr3_nt: TGTGCCAGCAGCGAGGGCGGCGGGGATACGCAGTATTTT

j_call: TRBJ2-2
d_call: TRBD2
clone_size: NA
v_call: TRBV9
cdr3_length: 16
cdr3_aa: CASSLAGGRKTGELFF
cdr3_nt: TGTGCCAGCAGCTTAGCGGGGGGGCGGAAAACCGGGGAGCTGTTTTTT